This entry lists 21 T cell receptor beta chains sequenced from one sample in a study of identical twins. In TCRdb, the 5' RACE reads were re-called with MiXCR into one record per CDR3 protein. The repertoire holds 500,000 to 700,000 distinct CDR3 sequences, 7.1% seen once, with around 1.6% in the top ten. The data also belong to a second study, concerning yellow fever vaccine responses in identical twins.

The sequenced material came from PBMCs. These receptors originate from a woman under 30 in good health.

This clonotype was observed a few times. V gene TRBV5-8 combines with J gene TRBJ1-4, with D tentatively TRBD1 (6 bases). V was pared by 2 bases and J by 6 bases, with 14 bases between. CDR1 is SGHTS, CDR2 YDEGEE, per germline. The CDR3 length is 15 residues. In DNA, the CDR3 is TGTGCCAGCAGCTTAGCCGGGGGCAGGGATGAAAAACTGTTTTTT. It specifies CASSLAGGRDEKLFF.

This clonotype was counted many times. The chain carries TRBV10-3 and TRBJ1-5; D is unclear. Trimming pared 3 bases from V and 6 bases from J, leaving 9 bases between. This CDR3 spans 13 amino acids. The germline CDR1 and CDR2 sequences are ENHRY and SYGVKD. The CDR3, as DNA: TGTGCCATCAGTGATAGCAGTGCTCAGCCCCAGCATTTT. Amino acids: CAISDSSAQPQHF.

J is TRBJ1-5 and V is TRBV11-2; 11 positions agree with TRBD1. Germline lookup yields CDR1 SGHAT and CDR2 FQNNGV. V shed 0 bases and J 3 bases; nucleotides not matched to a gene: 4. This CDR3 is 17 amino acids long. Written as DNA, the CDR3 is TGTGCCAGCAGCTTAGATTCCGGACAGGGGGCCAATCAGCCCCAGCATTTT. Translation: CASSLDSGQGANQPQHF.

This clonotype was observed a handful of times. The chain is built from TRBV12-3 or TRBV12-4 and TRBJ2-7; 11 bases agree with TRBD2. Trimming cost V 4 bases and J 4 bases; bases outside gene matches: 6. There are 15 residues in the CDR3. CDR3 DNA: TGTGCCAGCAGTTCGTTCGGACTAGCGGGTTACGAGCAGTACTTC. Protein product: CASSSFGLAGYEQYF.

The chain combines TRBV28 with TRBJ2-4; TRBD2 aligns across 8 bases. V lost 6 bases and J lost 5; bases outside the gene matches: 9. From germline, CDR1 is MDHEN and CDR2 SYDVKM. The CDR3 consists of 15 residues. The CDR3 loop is CASSLRGGFENIQYF. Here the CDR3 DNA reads TGTGCCAGCAGCCTTCGGGGGGGCTTCGAAAACATTCAGTACTTC.

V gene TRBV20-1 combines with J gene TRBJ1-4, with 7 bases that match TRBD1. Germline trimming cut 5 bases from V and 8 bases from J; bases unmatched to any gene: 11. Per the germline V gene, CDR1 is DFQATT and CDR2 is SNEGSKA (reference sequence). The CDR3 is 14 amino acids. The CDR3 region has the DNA TGCAGTGCTCGTCAGGGGGAGCCTAGAGAAAAACTGTTTTTT. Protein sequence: CSARQGEPREKLFF.

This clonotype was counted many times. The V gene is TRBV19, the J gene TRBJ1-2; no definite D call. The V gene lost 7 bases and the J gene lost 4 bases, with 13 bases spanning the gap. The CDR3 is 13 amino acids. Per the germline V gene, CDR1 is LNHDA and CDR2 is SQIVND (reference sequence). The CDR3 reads CASISDVGYGYTF. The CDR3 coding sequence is TGTGCCAGTATTAGTGACGTTGGCTATGGCTACACCTTC.

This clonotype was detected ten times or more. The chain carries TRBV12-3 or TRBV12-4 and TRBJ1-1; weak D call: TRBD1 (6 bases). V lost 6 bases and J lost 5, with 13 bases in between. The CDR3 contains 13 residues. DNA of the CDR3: TGTGCCAGCAGCTCCACAGGGCGGACTGAAGCTTTCTTT. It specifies CASSSTGRTEAFF.

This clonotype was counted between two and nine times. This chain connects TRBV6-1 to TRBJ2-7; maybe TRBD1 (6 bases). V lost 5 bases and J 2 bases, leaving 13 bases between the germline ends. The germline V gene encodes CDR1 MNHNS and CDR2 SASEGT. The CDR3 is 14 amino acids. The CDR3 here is CASSRGQTPYEQYF. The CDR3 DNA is TGTGCCAGCAGTCGCGGACAGACTCCCTACGAGCAGTACTTC.

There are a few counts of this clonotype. This chain's CDR3 is CASEAGGFEDTQYF. In DNA form, the CDR3 reads TGTGCCAGCGAAGCGGGAGGGTTCGAGGATACGCAGTATTTT. This chain connects TRBV9 to TRBJ2-3, with 10 nucleotides matching TRBD2. Germline V lookup: CDR1 SGDLS, CDR2 YYNGEE. With 7 bases clipped from V and 6 bases from J, the junction kept 8 bases outside the gene matches. The CDR3 is 14 amino acids.

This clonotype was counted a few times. For the CDR3, the DNA is TGCGCCAGCAGCCCCTGGGGGACTAGCGGGGACCCCCCCGGGGAGCTGTTTTTT. This translates into CASSPWGTSGDPPGELFF. This sequence joins TRBV5-1 and TRBJ2-2, with TRBD2 matching 13 bases. J lost 6 bases, V lost 4 bases, and 12 bases had no gene match. CDR3 size: 18 residues. The germline V gene has CDR1 SGHRS and CDR2 YFSETQ. Supplemented by reference TRBV5-1 and TRBJ2-2, the full variable domain reads KAGVTQTPRYLIKTRGQQVTLSCSPISGHRSVSWYQQTPGQGLQFLFEYFSETQRNKGNFPGRFSGRQFSNSRSEMNVSTLELGDSALYLCASSPWGTSGDPPGELFFGEGSRLTVL.

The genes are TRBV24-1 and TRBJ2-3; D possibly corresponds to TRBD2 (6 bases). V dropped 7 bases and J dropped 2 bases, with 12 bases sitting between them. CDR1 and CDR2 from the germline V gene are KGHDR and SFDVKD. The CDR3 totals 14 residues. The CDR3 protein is CATSPGGVTDTQYF. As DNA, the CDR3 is TGTGCCACCAGCCCCGGCGGGGTCACAGATACGCAGTATTTT.

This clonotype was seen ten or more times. This CDR3 reads CANSPGQRAYNSPLHF. The CDR3 coding sequence is TGTGCCAACTCGCCGGGACAACGGGCCTATAATTCACCCCTCCACTTT. This sequence joins TRBV21-1 and TRBJ1-6; the D segment call TRBD1 is taken from the table without a DNA check. TRBV21-1 is annotated as a pseudogene. This CDR3 has 16 amino acids.

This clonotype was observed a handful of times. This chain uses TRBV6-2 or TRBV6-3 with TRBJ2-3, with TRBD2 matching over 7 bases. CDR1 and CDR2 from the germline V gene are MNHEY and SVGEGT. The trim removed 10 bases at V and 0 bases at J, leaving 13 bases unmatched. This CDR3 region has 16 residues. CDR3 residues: CATLGLVSSSTDTQYF. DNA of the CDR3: TGTGCCACCCTCGGACTAGTTTCATCTAGCACAGATACGCAGTATTTT.

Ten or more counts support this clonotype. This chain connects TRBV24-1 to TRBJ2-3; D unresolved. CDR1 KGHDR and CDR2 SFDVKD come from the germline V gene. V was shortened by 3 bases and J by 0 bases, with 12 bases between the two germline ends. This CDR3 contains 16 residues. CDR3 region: CATSDPTALSTDTQYF. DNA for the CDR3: TGTGCCACCAGTGATCCCACGGCCCTAAGCACAGATACGCAGTATTTT.

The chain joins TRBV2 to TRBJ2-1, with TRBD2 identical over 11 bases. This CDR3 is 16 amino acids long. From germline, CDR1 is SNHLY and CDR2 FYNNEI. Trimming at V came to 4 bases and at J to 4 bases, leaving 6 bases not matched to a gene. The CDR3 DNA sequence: TGTGCCAGCAGTGTGTTAGCGGGAGGGGGGTACAATGAGCAGTTCTTC. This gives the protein CASSVLAGGGYNEQFF.

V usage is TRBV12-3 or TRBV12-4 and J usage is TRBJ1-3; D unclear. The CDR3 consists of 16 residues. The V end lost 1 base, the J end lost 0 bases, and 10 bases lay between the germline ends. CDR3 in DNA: TGTGCCAGCAGTTTAGGGGCAGGTCCCTCTGGAAACACCATATATTTT. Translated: CASSLGAGPSGNTIYF.

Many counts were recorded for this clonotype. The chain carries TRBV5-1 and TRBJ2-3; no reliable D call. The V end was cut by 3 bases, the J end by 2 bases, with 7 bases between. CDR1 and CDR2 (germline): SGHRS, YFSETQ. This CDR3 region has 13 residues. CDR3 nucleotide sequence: TGCGCCAGCAGCTGGGTATACACAGATACGCAGTATTTT. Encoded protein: CASSWVYTDTQYF. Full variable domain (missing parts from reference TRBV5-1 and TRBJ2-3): KAGVTQTPRYLIKTRGQQVTLSCSPISGHRSVSWYQQTPGQGLQFLFEYFSETQRNKGNFPGRFSGRQFSNSRSEMNVSTLELGDSALYLCASSWVYTDTQYFGPGTRLTVL.

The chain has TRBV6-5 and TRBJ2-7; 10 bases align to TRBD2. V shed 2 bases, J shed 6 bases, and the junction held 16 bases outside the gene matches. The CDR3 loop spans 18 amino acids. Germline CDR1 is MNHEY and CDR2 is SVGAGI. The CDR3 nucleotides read TGTGCCAGCAGTTACCTCACTCCCCCAAGCGGGAGGGCCGGCGAGCAGTACTTC. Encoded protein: CASSYLTPPSGRAGEQYF.

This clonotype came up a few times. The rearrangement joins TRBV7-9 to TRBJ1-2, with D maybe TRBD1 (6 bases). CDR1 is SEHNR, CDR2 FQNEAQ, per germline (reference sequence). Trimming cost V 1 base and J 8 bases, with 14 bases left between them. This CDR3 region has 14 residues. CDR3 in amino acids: CASSLGQGLAGYTF. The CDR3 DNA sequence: TGTGCCAGCAGCTTAGGCCAGGGGCTGGCGGGCTACACCTTC.

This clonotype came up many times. Here the CDR3 DNA reads TGTGCCAGCAGCTTGCGTACAGGGGTGGACTATGGCTACACCTTC. It yields the protein CASSLRTGVDYGYTF. The V and J genes are TRBV7-2 and TRBJ1-2; 7 bases fit TRBD1. This CDR3 is built from 15 residues. The junction had 7 bases not matched to a gene; V was cut back by 3 bases and J by 3 bases. Per the germline V gene, CDR1 is SGHTA and CDR2 is FQGNSA.